The 24 T cell receptor beta chains below all came from one sample that was sequenced in a study of OX40 agonist ivuxolimab in advanced cancers. The table came from immunoSEQ multiplex PCR; TCRdb's copy has only in-frame clones and leaves some out. This sample has about 59,000 clones, with approximately 90% found just once. Sequenced material: CD4+ or CD8+ T cells sorted from blood, taken in a trial of the OX40 agonist ivuxolimab. The receptor set was obtained from an adult with an advanced solid tumor such as melanoma, head and neck, liver or kidney cancer.

This rearrangement joins TRBV5-3 to TRBJ1-5; a possible D gene is TRBD1 (6 bases). TRBV5-3 is identified as an open reading frame with a role that is uncertain. This CDR3 is 14 amino acids long. Trimming took 4 bases from V and 4 from J, leaving 12 bases between them. The CDR3, as DNA: TGTGCCAGAAGCACCGGACAGTTAAATCAGCCCCAGCATTTT. Protein: CARSTGQLNQPQHF.

V gene TRBV10-3 combines with J gene TRBJ2-7; 8 bases are shared with TRBD2. J gave up 4 bases and V 2 bases, and 4 bases lay outside the gene matches. Germline CDR1 ENHRY, CDR2 SYGVKD. This CDR3 has 14 residues. Here the CDR3 DNA reads TGTGCCATCAGTGAGAGCGGGAGTCGGTACGAGCAGTACTTC. This translates into CAISESGSRYEQYF.

This sequence joins TRBV2 and TRBJ2-7; D is uncertain. This CDR3 is 15 amino acids long. Trimming took off 6 bases at V and 2 bases at J, with 17 bases between the two ends. Germline values: CDR1 SNHLY, CDR2 FYNNEI. DNA for the CDR3: TGTGCCAGCAGCGGTTCAAAACAACTGGCCTACGAGCAGTACTTC. Translating it yields CASSGSKQLAYEQYF.

The chain uses TRBV19 and TRBJ1-2; TRBD1 matches at 11 bases. The CDR3 contains 14 residues. Trimming took 5 bases from V and 8 from J; bases not matched to a gene: 7. Germline CDR1 is LNHDA and CDR2 is SQIVND (reference sequence). CDR3 residues: CASSPRTGGVGYTF. The CDR3 DNA reads as TGTGCCAGTAGTCCTCGGACAGGGGGCGTCGGCTACACCTTC.

This clone was observed a single time. V and J are TRBV7-9 and TRBJ2-7; maybe TRBD2 (5 bases). V was shortened by 10 bases and J by 2 bases, with 12 bases between the two germline ends. Per the germline V gene, CDR1 is SEHNR and CDR2 is FQNEAQ (reference sequence). The CDR3 contains 12 residues. CDR3 DNA sequence: TGTGCCACCGCTCACGGGGCCTACGAGCAGTACTTC. Translation gives CATAHGAYEQYF.

This clone was counted once. The chain joins TRBV10-3 to TRBJ2-1; no reliable D call. CDR1 and CDR2 (germline): ENHRY, SYGVKD. The V end was cut by 11 bases, the J end by 2 bases, with 25 bases between. The CDR3 sequence is 17 residues long. Here the CDR3 reads CAGVGELDSFPYNEQFF. In nucleotides, the CDR3 is TGTGCCGGAGTCGGCGAGCTAGATTCCTTTCCCTACAATGAGCAGTTCTTC.

The chain couples TRBV27 to TRBJ1-4; D possibly corresponds to TRBD1 (5 bases). CDR3 size: 14 residues. Germline CDR1 and CDR2: MNHEY and SMNVEV (reference sequence). V was trimmed by 1 base and J by 12 bases, leaving 15 bases between them. CDR3 loop: CASSLFPGGEQLFF. The CDR3 DNA reads as TGTGCCAGCAGTTTATTCCCGGGGGGGGAGCAACTGTTTTTT.

The chain carries TRBV9 and TRBJ2-3, with TRBD2 identical over 8 bases. Germline CDR1 reads SGDLS; CDR2 reads YYNGEE. The CDR3 extends over 19 amino acids. Germline trimming cut 1 base from V and 1 base from J; bases unmatched to any gene: 14. In DNA, the CDR3 is TGTGCCAGCAGCGTACCCGTCTCGGGGGGGGCCGGGGGCACAGATACGCAGTATTTT. It specifies CASSVPVSGGAGGTDTQYF.

V gene TRBV28 combines with J gene TRBJ2-1; 10 bases match TRBD2. Trimming cost V 2 bases and J 1 base; bases outside gene matches: 8. The CDR3 consists of 18 residues. Germline V gene lookup returns CDR1 MDHEN and CDR2 SYDVKM. In nucleotides, the CDR3 is TGTGCCAGCAGTTTAATTGCTAGCGGGAGCGGGTCCTACAATGAGCAGTTCTTC. Residues: CASSLIASGSGSYNEQFF.

This chain joins TRBV9 and TRBJ2-1; 15 bases map to TRBD2. Germline lookup yields CDR1 SGDLS and CDR2 YYNGEE. This CDR3 contains 19 residues. Trimming at V came to 0 bases and at J to 10 bases, leaving 14 bases not matched to a gene. The CDR3: CASSVDGGNPGLAGGEQFF. CDR3 DNA sequence: TGTGCCAGCAGCGTAGATGGGGGGAATCCGGGACTAGCGGGAGGCGAGCAGTTCTTC.

J is TRBJ2-3 and V is TRBV13; 10 bases align to TRBD1. Losses at the gene ends were 5 bases for V and 4 bases for J; bases not matched to a gene: 9. This CDR3 contains 16 residues. CDR1 PRHDT and CDR2 FYEKMQ come from the germline V gene (reference sequence). CDR3 sequence reads: CASSVDRGQGADTQYF. DNA of the CDR3: TGTGCCAGCAGCGTCGACAGGGGGCAAGGGGCAGATACGCAGTATTTT.

The DNA for the CDR3 is TGCAGCGTTGAAGATAGGCAGGCGGGACTAGCGGGGTACAATGAGCAGTTCTTC. Its translation: CSVEDRQAGLAGYNEQFF. V and J are TRBV29-1 and TRBJ2-1; 13 bases match TRBD2. The CDR3 has 18 amino acids. Trimming cost V 0 bases and J 4 bases; bases outside gene matches: 9. CDR1 SQVTM and CDR2 ANQGSEA come from the germline V gene.

The CDR3 sequence: CASSLSVGGDAYEQYF. The DNA of the CDR3 is TGTGCCAGCAGTTTATCCGTGGGCGGGGATGCCTACGAGCAGTACTTC. This chain connects TRBV27 to TRBJ2-7; possible D gene TRBD2, 6 bases. The CDR3 extends over 16 amino acids. V was trimmed by 0 bases and J by 2 bases, leaving 14 bases between them. Germline CDR1 is MNHEY and CDR2 is SMNVEV (reference sequence).

The chain employs TRBV2 and TRBJ2-3; 11 bases map to TRBD2. The V gene end was trimmed by 2 bases and the J gene end by 1 base; junction bases not matched to a gene: 5. The V gene's germline CDR1 is SNHLY and CDR2 FYNNEI. CDR3 length: 17 residues. The CDR3 bases are TGTGCCAGCAGTGAACTAGCGGGAGGCCGAGGCACAGATACGCAGTATTTT. Residues: CASSELAGGRGTDTQYF.

The count of this clone is one. This chain joins TRBV7-3 and TRBJ2-1, with 8 bases lining up with TRBD1. Unmatched junction bases numbered 6, after V lost 5 bases and J lost 6 bases. The CDR3 is 14 amino acids. The germline gives CDR1 SGHTA, CDR2 FQGTGA. Here the CDR3 DNA reads TGTGCCAGCAGCCCCTCAGGGGGCATCAATGAGCAGTTCTTC. Its protein is CASSPSGGINEQFF.

This clone was found once. The gene calls are TRBV29-1 and TRBJ1-5; D perhaps matches TRBD1 (6 bases). Germline CDR1 is SQVTM and CDR2 is ANQGSEA. The CDR3 runs to 13 residues. The V gene lost 6 bases and the J gene lost 5 bases, with 14 bases spanning the gap. This CDR3 is CSVKGGNDQPQHF. CDR3 nucleotides: TGCAGCGTGAAGGGGGGAAATGATCAGCCCCAGCATTTT.

The CDR3 region is CASSLLARGSNEKLFF. The CDR3 DNA reads as TGTGCCAGCAGCTTGCTGGCCCGGGGTTCTAATGAAAAACTGTTTTTT. The chain employs TRBV5-5 and TRBJ1-4; D remains unclear. V dropped 1 base and J dropped 3 bases, with 13 bases sitting between them. The CDR3 runs 16 residues. Germline V CDR1 and CDR2: SGHKS, YYEKEE (reference sequence).

The V call is TRBV11-2, the J call TRBJ2-7; TRBD2 matches at 9 bases. CDR3 length: 16 residues. Germline CDR1 is SGHAT and CDR2 is FQNNGV. J was trimmed by 2 bases and V by 2 bases; bases with no gene match: 7. The CDR3, as DNA: TGTGCCAGCAGCTTATTTGCGGGAGGGATCGCCTACGAGCAGTACTTC. Translating gives CASSLFAGGIAYEQYF.

This clone has just one count. The chain employs TRBV5-1 and TRBJ2-7; no clear D gene. V was clipped by 2 bases and J by 2 bases, with 8 bases between them. The V gene's germline CDR1 is SGHRS and CDR2 YFSETQ. The CDR3 has 13 amino acids. The CDR3 protein is CASSLWQPYEQYF. The CDR3 DNA is TGCGCCAGCAGCTTATGGCAACCCTACGAGCAGTACTTC.

The rearrangement uses TRBV4-2 and TRBJ2-7; 8 bases line up with TRBD2. CDR1 and CDR2 (germline): LGHNA, YNFKEQ. The CDR3 extends over 15 amino acids. After removal of 4 bases from V and 2 bases from J, the junction contained 7 bases not matched to a gene. The CDR3 coding sequence is TGTGCCAGCAGCCCTGGTGGTAGCGGGGCCTACGAGCAGTACTTC. This codes for CASSPGGSGAYEQYF.

In its sample, this clone was seen once. The chain joins TRBV10-1 to TRBJ2-2; D assignment may be TRBD1 or TRBD2 (7 bases each). The CDR3 is made up of 13 amino acids. The V end was cut by 7 bases, the J end by 5 bases, with 11 bases between. Germline lookup yields CDR1 WNHNN and CDR2 SYGVQD (reference sequence). The CDR3 bases are TGCGCCAGCACCAGGGGGGGGACCGGGGAGCTGTTTTTT. Translation: CASTRGGTGELFF.

The chain has TRBV9 and TRBJ2-2; D possibly matches TRBD1 or TRBD2 (5 bases each). Trimming pared 0 bases from V and 0 bases from J, leaving 12 bases between. This CDR3 is built from 17 residues. The germline gives CDR1 SGDLS, CDR2 YYNGEE. The CDR3 nucleotides read TGTGCCAGCAGCGTAGACATGGGACCGACGAACACCGGGGAGCTGTTTTTT. Encoded protein: CASSVDMGPTNTGELFF.

The chain employs TRBV11-3 and TRBJ2-7; D perhaps matches TRBD2 (5 bases). V lost 2 bases to trimming and J lost 2 bases, with 10 bases between them. Germline assignment: CDR1 SGHNT and CDR2 YENEEA. The CDR3 spans 14 residues. Here the CDR3 reads CASSLPQRAYEQYF. The CDR3 nucleotides read TGTGCCAGCAGCTTACCCCAGAGGGCCTACGAGCAGTACTTC. The variable domain in full, with the rest retrieved from reference TRBV11-3 and TRBJ2-7, is EAGVVQSPRYKIIEKKQPVAFWCNPISGHNTLYWYLQNLGQGPELLIRYENEEAVDDSQLPKDRFSAERLKGVDSTLKIQPAELGDSAVYLCASSLPQRAYEQYFGPGTRLTVT.

The chain employs TRBV5-1 and TRBJ2-6; D gene uncertain. This CDR3 comprises 16 residues. V was pared by 0 bases and J by 3 bases, with 10 bases between. Germline CDR1 and CDR2: SGHRS and YFSETQ. The CDR3 bases are TGCGCCAGCAGCTTGGCGTGGGGTGATGGGGCCAACGTCCTGACTTTC. Translating it yields CASSLAWGDGANVLTF.